This TCR beta chain was sequenced for a study of siplizumab effects on memory and regulatory T cells. The germline CDR1 and CDR2 sequences are KGHSH and LQKENI. Trimming took 4 bases from V and 1 from J, leaving 8 bases between them. This CDR3 comprises 13 residues. Data came from immunoSEQ multiplex PCR; TCRdb stores just in-frame clones and leaves some out. Counted here are 90,000 to 120,000 clones, around 92% occurring once; the ten biggest clones make up approximately 0.71%. Study-level points and caveats: Where siplizumab was present, mappable alloreactive CD4+ clones averaged around 69% Treg-derived, compared with 25% to 30% in controls.

Regarding this clone: Its specificity is not known.

This chain joins TRBV18 and TRBJ2-7, with unresolved D. The source is a human donor in good health. The sample comprised Tregs sorted from blood. CDR3 amino acids: CASSRARSYEQYF. The CDR3 DNA is TGTGCCAGCTCACGGGCCAGATCCTACGAGCAGTACTTC.